This T cell receptor beta chain was identified during a study of blood T cell repertoires in COVID-19. For the study at large: Specimens from acute and convalescent COVID-19 originated in the United States, Italy and Spain. Sample material is recorded as cDNA or gDNA derived from T cells, B-cell-depleted T cells, or PBMCs.

Original methodology: Amplification of reference gene primers provided the estimated nucleated cell counts. Sequenced by immunoSEQ multiplex PCR; TCRdb stores in-frame clones only, minus some. V, J and clone size are taken as reported in that table, and D and trimming were inferred from the DNA itself. The repertoire holds around 250,000 clones, with over 75% as singletons. The germline V gene has CDR1 KGHSH and CDR2 LQKENI. Trimming took 6 bases from V and 6 from J; bases not matched to a gene: 5. The CDR3 length is 14 residues. The sample was peripheral blood. The TCR originated in a man aged 30 to 39 who had recovered from COVID-19. The V gene is TRBV18, the J gene TRBJ1-5; 10 nucleotides match TRBD1. In DNA form, the CDR3 reads TGTGCCAGCTCGCCCGGGACAGGGGTTCAGCCCCAGCATTTT. Translated: CASSPGTGVQPQHF.